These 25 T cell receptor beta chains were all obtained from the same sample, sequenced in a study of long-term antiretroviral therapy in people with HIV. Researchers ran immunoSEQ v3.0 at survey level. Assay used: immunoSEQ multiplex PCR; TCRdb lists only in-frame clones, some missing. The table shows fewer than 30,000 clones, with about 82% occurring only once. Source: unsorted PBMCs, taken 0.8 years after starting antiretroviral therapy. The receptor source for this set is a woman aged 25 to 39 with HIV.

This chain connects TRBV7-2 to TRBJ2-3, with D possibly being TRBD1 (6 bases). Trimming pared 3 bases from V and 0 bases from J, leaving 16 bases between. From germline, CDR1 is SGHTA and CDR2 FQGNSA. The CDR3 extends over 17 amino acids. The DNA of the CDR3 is TGTGCCAGCAGCTTCCGGCATGTGGGGGCAAGCACAGATACGCAGTATTTT. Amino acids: CASSFRHVGASTDTQYF.

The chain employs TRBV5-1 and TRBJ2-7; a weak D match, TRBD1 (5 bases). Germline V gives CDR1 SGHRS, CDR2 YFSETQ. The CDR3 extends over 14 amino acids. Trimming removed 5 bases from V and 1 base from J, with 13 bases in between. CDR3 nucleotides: TGCGCCAGCAGTTTCCGACAGTCATCCTACGAGCAGTACTTC. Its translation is CASSFRQSSYEQYF.

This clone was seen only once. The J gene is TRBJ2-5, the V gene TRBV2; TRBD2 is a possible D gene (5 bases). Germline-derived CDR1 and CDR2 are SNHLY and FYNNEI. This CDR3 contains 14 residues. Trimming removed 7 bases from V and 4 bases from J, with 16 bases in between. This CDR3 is CASTAVRGLETQYF. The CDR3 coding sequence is TGTGCCAGCACCGCGGTTCGAGGGCTAGAGACCCAGTACTTC.

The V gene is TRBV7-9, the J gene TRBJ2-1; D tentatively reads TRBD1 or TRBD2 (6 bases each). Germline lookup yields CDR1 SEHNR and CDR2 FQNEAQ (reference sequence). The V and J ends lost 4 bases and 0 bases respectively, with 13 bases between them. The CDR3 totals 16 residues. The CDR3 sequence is CASSSGTGASYNEQFF. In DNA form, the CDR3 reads TGTGCCAGCAGCTCCGGGACGGGGGCCTCCTACAATGAGCAGTTCTTC.

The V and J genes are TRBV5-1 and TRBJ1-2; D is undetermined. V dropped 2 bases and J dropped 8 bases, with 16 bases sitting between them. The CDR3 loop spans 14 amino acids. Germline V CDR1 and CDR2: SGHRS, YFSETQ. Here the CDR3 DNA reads TGCGCCAGCAGCTTTGGTTTTACGACGGGGGGCTACACCTTC. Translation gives CASSFGFTTGGYTF.

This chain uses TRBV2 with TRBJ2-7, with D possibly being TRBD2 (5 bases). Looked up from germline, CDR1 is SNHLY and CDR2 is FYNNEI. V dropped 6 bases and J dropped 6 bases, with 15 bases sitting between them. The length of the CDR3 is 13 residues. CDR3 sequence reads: CASSDTRTGEQYV. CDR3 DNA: TGTGCCAGCAGCGACACGCGGACTGGCGAGCAGTACGTC.

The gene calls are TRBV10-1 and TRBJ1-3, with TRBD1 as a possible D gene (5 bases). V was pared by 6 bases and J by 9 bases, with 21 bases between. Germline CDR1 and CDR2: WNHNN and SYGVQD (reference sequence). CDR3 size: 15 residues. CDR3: CASSPGGTAYGTIYF. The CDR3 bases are TGCGCCAGCAGCCCCGGGGGGACTGCCTACGGCACCATATATTTT.

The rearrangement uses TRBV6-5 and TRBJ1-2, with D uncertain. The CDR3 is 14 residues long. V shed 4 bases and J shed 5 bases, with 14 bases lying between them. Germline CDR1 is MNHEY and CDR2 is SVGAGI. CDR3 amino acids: CASSSQGEWYGYTF. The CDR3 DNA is TGTGCCAGCAGTTCGCAAGGCGAGTGGTATGGCTACACCTTC.

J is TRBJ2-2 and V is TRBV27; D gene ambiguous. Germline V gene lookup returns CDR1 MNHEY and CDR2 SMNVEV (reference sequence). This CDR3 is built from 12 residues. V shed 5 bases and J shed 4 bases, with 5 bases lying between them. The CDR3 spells CASSGITGELFF. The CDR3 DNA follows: TGTGCCAGCAGTGGGATCACCGGGGAGCTGTTTTTT.

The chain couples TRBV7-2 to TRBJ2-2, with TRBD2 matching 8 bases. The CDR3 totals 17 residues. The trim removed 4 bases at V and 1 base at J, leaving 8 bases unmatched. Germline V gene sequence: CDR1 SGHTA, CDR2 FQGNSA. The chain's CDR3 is CASSSSPGGVNTGELFF. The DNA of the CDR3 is TGTGCCAGCAGCTCCAGCCCGGGGGGGGTGAACACCGGGGAGCTGTTTTTT.

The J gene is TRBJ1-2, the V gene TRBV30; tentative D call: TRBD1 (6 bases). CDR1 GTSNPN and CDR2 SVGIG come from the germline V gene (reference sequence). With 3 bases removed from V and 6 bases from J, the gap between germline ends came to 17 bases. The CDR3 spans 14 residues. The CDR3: CAWSPRRAGDGYTF. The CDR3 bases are TGTGCCTGGAGCCCTCGGAGGGCAGGGGATGGCTACACCTTC. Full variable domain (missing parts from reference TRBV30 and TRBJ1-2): SQTIHQWPATLVQPVGSPLSLECTVEGTSNPNLYWYRQAAGRGLQLLFYSVGIGQISSEVPQNLSASRPQDRQFILSSKKLLLSDSGFYLCAWSPRRAGDGYTFGSGTRLTVV.

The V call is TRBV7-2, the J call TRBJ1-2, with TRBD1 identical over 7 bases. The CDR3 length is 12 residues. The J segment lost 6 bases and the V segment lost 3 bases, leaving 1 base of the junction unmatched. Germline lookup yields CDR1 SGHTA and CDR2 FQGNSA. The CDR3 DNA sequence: TGTGCCAGCAGCTTGGGGACAGATGGCTACACCTTC. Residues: CASSLGTDGYTF.

DNA of the CDR3: TGTGCCAGCAGCTCCTCGGGATCACCCCTCCACTTT. Translated: CASSSSGSPLHF. V gene TRBV5-5 combines with J gene TRBJ1-6; D ambiguous. V was cut by 3 bases and J by 10 bases, with 8 bases left in between. The V gene's germline CDR1 is SGHKS and CDR2 YYEKEE (reference sequence). This CDR3 has 12 amino acids.

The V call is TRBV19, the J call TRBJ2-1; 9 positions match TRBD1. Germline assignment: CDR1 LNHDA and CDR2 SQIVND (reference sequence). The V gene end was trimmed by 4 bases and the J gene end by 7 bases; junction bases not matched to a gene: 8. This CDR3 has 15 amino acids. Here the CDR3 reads CASSNTGTGWNEQFF. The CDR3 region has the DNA TGTGCCAGTAGTAATACTGGGACAGGGTGGAATGAGCAGTTCTTC.

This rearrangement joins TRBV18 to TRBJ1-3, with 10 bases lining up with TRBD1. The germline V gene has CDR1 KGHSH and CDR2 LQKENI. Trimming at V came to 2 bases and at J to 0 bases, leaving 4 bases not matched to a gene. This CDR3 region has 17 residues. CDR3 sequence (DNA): TGTGCCAGCTCACCAGACAGGGGGCATGACTCTGGAAACACCATATATTTT. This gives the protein CASSPDRGHDSGNTIYF.

The CDR3 reads CASSLRGIDINEQFF. CDR3 in DNA: TGTGCCAGCAGCCTCAGGGGGATCGATATCAATGAGCAGTTCTTC. J is TRBJ2-1 and V is TRBV5-6; 7 bases map to TRBD1. Germline lookup yields CDR1 SGHDT and CDR2 YYEEEE. The V and J ends lost 4 bases and 6 bases, in that order; junction bases with no gene match: 10. The CDR3 contains 15 residues. Drawing the rest from reference TRBV5-6 and TRBJ2-1, the complete variable domain is DAGVTQSPTHLIKTRGQQVTLRCSPKSGHDTVSWYQQALGQGPQFIFQYYEEEERQRGNFPDRFSGHQFPNYSSELNVNALLLGDSALYLCASSLRGIDINEQFFGPGTRLTVL.

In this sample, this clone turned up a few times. CDR3 sequence: CASSQDGAGTEYGYTF. The CDR3 coding sequence is TGTGCCAGCAGCCAAGATGGGGCAGGGACAGAATATGGCTACACCTTC. The rearrangement uses TRBV4-2 and TRBJ1-2; 7 nucleotides align to TRBD1. The CDR3 consists of 16 residues. Trimming at V came to 0 bases and at J to 5 bases, leaving 9 bases not matched to a gene. CDR1 and CDR2 (germline): LGHNA, YNFKEQ.

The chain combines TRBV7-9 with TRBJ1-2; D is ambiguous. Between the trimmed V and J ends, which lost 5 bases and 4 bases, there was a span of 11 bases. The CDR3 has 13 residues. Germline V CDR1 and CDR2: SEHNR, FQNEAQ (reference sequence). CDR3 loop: CASSETEFYGYTF. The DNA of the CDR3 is TGTGCCAGCAGCGAGACTGAATTCTATGGCTACACCTTC.

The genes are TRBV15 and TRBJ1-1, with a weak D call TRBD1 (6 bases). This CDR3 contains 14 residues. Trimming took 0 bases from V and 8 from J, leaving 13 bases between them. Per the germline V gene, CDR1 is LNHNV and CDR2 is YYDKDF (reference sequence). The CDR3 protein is CATSRDFLDREAFF. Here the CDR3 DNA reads TGTGCCACCAGCAGAGATTTTCTGGACAGAGAAGCTTTCTTT. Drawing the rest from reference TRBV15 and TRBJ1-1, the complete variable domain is DAMVIQNPRYQVTQFGKPVTLSCSQTLNHNVMYWYQQKSSQAPKLLFHYYDKDFNNEADTPDNFQSRRPNTSFCFLDIRSPGLGDTAMYLCATSRDFLDREAFFGQGTRLTVV.

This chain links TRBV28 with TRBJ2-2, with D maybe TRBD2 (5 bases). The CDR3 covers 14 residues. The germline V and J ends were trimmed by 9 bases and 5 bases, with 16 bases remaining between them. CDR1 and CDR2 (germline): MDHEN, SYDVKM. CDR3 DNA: TGTGCCAGTCGGCTTAGGGCGGGTACCGGGGAGCTGTTTTTT. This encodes CASRLRAGTGELFF.

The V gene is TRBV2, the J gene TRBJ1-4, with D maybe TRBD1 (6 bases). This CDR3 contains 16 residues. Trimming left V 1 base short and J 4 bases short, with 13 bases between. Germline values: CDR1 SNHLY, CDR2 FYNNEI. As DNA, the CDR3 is TGTGCCAGCAGTGAAGACAGGGTCGGCTTTAATGAAAAACTGTTTTTT. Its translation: CASSEDRVGFNEKLFF.

This CDR3 reads CASSPGDTFFSGYTF. The CDR3 nucleotides read TGTGCCAGTTCTCCGGGGGACACCTTTTTCTCCGGCTACACCTTC. This chain links TRBV27 with TRBJ1-2; maybe TRBD1 (6 bases). V was shortened by 9 bases and J by 8 bases, with 25 bases between the two germline ends. The germline gives CDR1 MNHEY, CDR2 SMNVEV (reference sequence). The CDR3 runs to 15 residues.

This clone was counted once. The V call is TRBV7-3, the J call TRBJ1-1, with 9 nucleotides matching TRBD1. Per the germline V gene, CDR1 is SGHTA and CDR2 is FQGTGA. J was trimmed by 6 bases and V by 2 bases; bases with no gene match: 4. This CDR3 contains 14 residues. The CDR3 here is CASSLDRTGAEAFF. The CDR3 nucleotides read TGTGCCAGCAGCTTAGACAGGACAGGGGCTGAAGCTTTCTTT.

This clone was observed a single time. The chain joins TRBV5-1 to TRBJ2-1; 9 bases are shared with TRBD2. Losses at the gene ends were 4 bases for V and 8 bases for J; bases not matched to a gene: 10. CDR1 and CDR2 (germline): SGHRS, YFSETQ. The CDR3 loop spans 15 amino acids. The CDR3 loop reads CASSPGLAGTDEQFF. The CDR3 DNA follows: TGCGCCAGCAGCCCCGGGCTAGCGGGGACGGATGAGCAGTTCTTC.

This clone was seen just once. The CDR3 DNA reads TGCGCCAGCAGCCAAGATGGGCAGCTCGGAAATGGCTACACCTTC. Translating gives CASSQDGQLGNGYTF. This chain links TRBV4-1 with TRBJ1-2; D is unresolved. This CDR3 has 15 amino acids. Germline lookup yields CDR1 MGHRA and CDR2 YSYEKL. V dropped 0 bases and J dropped 6 bases, with 14 bases sitting between them.